The clone carrying this T cell receptor (beta chain) turned up a few times. The antigen is not known. The entry originates in a study of cytomegalovirus exposure and HLA in healthy donors. Study-level points and caveats: Productive status was seen about 87% or about 30% of the time for most TCR beta V segments in an earlier analysis. TRBV6-2, TRBV6-3 and some other V segments were excluded as indistinguishable. Common viral pathogens seemed to be connected with several of the most significant clusters, according to a later analysis. Serostatus for CMV was the only available immune exposure information.

The CDR3 is 14 residues long. The germline V gene has CDR1 SGHDT and CDR2 YYEEEE. Between the trimmed V and J ends, which lost 0 bases and 5 bases, there was a span of 9 bases. PCR employed 60 Vbeta and 13 Jbeta primers. Method: immunoSEQ multiplex PCR; TCRdb's copy keeps in-frame clones and lacks some. The top ten hold 13% of the sample, which has 100,000 to 150,000 clones, around 80% seen once. This sequence originates from a woman aged 60-75 years in good health and CMV-seropositive. J is TRBJ1-3 and V is TRBV5-6; a possible D gene is TRBD1 (6 bases). Source material: PBMCs. The CDR3 loop reads CASSLAQGRNTIYF. As DNA, the CDR3 is TGTGCCAGCAGCTTGGCTCAGGGGCGAAACACCATATATTTT. Variable domain in full (rest from reference TRBV5-6 and TRBJ1-3): DAGVTQSPTHLIKTRGQQVTLRCSPKSGHDTVSWYQQALGQGPQFIFQYYEEEERQRGNFPDRFSGHQFPNYSSELNVNALLLGDSALYLCASSLAQGRNTIYFGEGSWLTVV.